One sample yielded the 20 T cell receptor beta chains listed below, sequenced in a study of T-cell memory formation after mild COVID-19. TCRdb re-derived calls from the 5' RACE reads in MiXCR, one entry per CDR3 protein. The table lists 450,000 to 650,000 distinct CDR3 sequences, less than 25% of them singletons, with 7% to 9% in the top ten. Sequences were obtained from PBMCs or a T cell subset sorted from them (not recorded which). All receptors derive from an adult woman who had mild COVID-19 (a few samples of this study predate the infection). Cell type and time point are not known.

This clonotype was counted a few times. The chain joins TRBV7-2 to TRBJ2-7; no definite D call. V dropped 1 base and J dropped 6 bases, with 10 bases sitting between them. CDR3 length: 13 residues. Germline CDR1 SGHTA, CDR2 FQGNSA. CDR3 region: CASSLDGSGEQYF. CDR3 coding DNA: TGTGCCAGCAGCTTAGATGGGTCGGGCGAGCAGTACTTC.

CDR3: CASSTLGYGYTF. The CDR3 DNA is TGTGCCAGCAGTACCCTGGGCTATGGCTACACCTTC. V is TRBV6-5 and J is TRBJ1-2; D is unresolved. Trimming took 5 bases from V and 4 from J, leaving 8 bases between them. Germline CDR1 MNHEY, CDR2 SVGAGI. The CDR3 contains 12 residues.

This clonotype was seen more than once but under ten times. The gene calls are TRBV3-1 and TRBJ1-4; D ambiguous. The CDR3 covers 15 residues. Deletions cut 0 bases from V and 8 bases from J, with 13 bases between. Looked up from germline, CDR1 is LGHDT and CDR2 is YNNKEL (reference sequence). The CDR3: CASSQDPGEGEKLFF. In DNA, the CDR3 is TGTGCCAGCAGCCAAGATCCCGGGGAGGGAGAAAAACTGTTTTTT.

The rearrangement joins TRBV7-8 to TRBJ1-2; perhaps TRBD1 as D (5 bases). Trimming removed 1 base at V and 4 bases at J, with 13 bases between. The length of the CDR3 is 15 residues. Germline CDR1 SGHVS, CDR2 FQNEAQ. CDR3 in DNA: TGTGCCAGCAGCTTAGAGTTCACAGGCATCTATGGCTACACCTTC. Its protein is CASSLEFTGIYGYTF.

The V gene is TRBV7-2, the J gene TRBJ2-1, with 10 bases lining up with TRBD2. This CDR3 is built from 15 residues. Germline V lookup: CDR1 SGHTA, CDR2 FQGNSA. Trimming removed 6 bases from V and 7 bases from J; junction bases left unmatched: 9. CDR3 amino acids: CASRGLAGGLNEQFF. The CDR3 DNA is TGTGCCAGCAGAGGATTAGCGGGGGGTCTTAATGAGCAGTTCTTC.

This chain uses TRBV6-6 with TRBJ2-1, with TRBD2 identical over 11 bases. The length of the CDR3 is 17 residues. Losses at the gene ends were 7 bases for V and 0 bases for J; bases not matched to a gene: 8. Germline V gene data show CDR1 as MNHNY and CDR2 as SVGAGI (reference sequence). CDR3 loop: CASIELSGRGSYNEQFF. In DNA form, the CDR3 reads TGTGCCAGCATTGAACTTAGCGGGAGGGGCTCCTACAATGAGCAGTTCTTC.

This clonotype has a handful of counts. The chain employs TRBV7-8 and TRBJ2-3; TRBD2 agrees at 7 bases. CDR3 length equals 16 residues. Germline V gene lookup returns CDR1 SGHVS and CDR2 FQNEAQ. Losses at the gene ends were 0 bases for V and 2 bases for J; bases not matched to a gene: 5. The DNA for the CDR3 is TGTGCCAGCAGCTTAGCAGCGGGGATAGACACAGATACGCAGTATTTT. Its protein product is CASSLAAGIDTDTQYF.

In this sample, this clonotype turned up a few times. The chain carries TRBV27 and TRBJ2-5; D ambiguous. CDR1 is MNHEY and CDR2 is SMNVEV in the germline V gene (reference sequence). The CDR3 totals 10 residues. The V end lost 2 bases, the J end lost 10 bases, and 5 bases lay between the germline ends. In nucleotides, the CDR3 is TGTGCCAGCAGTTTAGAAAACCAGTACTTC. Residues: CASSLENQYF.

This chain connects TRBV6-6 to TRBJ2-7; 8 nucleotides align to TRBD2. This CDR3 has 16 residues. Trimming cost V 1 base and J 0 bases; bases outside gene matches: 5. Germline assignment: CDR1 MNHNY and CDR2 SVGAGI (reference sequence). The CDR3 reads CASSYWLAGPSYEQYF. In DNA form, the CDR3 reads TGTGCCAGCAGTTACTGGCTAGCGGGTCCCTCCTACGAGCAGTACTTC.

The genes are TRBV5-4 and TRBJ2-1; 9 positions agree with TRBD1. The CDR3 length is 15 residues. From germline, CDR1 is SGHNT and CDR2 YYREEE (reference sequence). Germline trimming cut 5 bases from V and 10 bases from J; bases unmatched to any gene: 13. CDR3 sequence (DNA): TGTGCCAGCAGGGGAACAGGGGGCGCGGTCGGGGAGCAGTTCTTC. Protein sequence: CASRGTGGAVGEQFF.

The chain recombines TRBV7-3 with TRBJ2-2, with 8 bases lining up with TRBD1. In germline, CDR1 is SGHTA, CDR2 FQGTGA. The CDR3 has 16 amino acids. The trim removed 5 bases at V and 7 bases at J, leaving 12 bases unmatched. The CDR3 coding sequence is TGTGCCAGCAGCCCCGCGATGACAGGGGTTGTCGGGGAGCTGTTTTTT. The encoded protein is CASSPAMTGVVGELFF.

The sample holds a few counts of this clonotype. CDR3 coding DNA: TGTGCCAGCAGCAAGAGAACTGAAGCTTTCTTT. Protein sequence: CASSKRTEAFF. The chain combines TRBV7-9 with TRBJ1-1, with no clear D. The V gene's germline CDR1 is SEHNR and CDR2 FQNEAQ (reference sequence). Trimming left V 5 bases short and J 5 bases short, with 6 bases between. The CDR3 length is 11 residues. Full variable domain (remainder filled in from reference TRBV7-9 and TRBJ1-1): DTGVSQNPRHKITKRGQNVTFRCDPISEHNRLYWYRQTLGQGPEFLTYFQNEAQLEKSRLLSDRFSAERPKGSFSTLEIQRTEQGDSAMYLCASSKRTEAFFGQGTRLTVV.

This clonotype was recorded many times. The gene calls are TRBV10-3 and TRBJ1-3; D uncertain. This CDR3 is 11 amino acids long. The V gene lost 5 bases and the J gene lost 1 base, with 0 bases spanning the gap. Germline CDR1 and CDR2: ENHRY and SYGVKD. CDR3: CAISSGNTIYF. The CDR3 coding sequence is TGTGCCATCAGTTCTGGAAACACCATATATTTT.

Notes on this clonotype: Germline is not matched at one junction end, which may reflect a read error. The V gene is TRBV6-5, the J gene TRBJ2-1; possibly TRBD2 for D (5 bases). The CDR3 is 15 amino acids. Per germline, CDR1 MNHEY and CDR2 SVGAGI. The CDR3 bases are TGTGCCAGCAGTTACTTCGGACTCTCCTACGATGAGCAGTTCTTC. Translation: CASSYFGLSYDEQFF.

The chain combines TRBV10-3 with TRBJ2-3; TRBD2 is a possible D gene (7 bases). Germline CDR1 ENHRY, CDR2 SYGVKD. V gave up 6 bases and J gave up 0 bases, with 13 bases separating them. The CDR3 contains 15 residues. CDR3 loop: CAIRGGATSTDTQYF. The CDR3 DNA reads as TGTGCCATCAGAGGGGGGGCCACTAGCACAGATACGCAGTATTTT.

The J gene is TRBJ2-1, the V gene TRBV24-1; 7 nucleotides match TRBD1. This CDR3 contains 15 residues. CDR1 is KGHDR, CDR2 SFDVKD, per germline. V shed 5 bases, J shed 2 bases, and the junction held 5 bases outside the gene matches. CDR3 in DNA: TGTGCCACCAGTGGAGGGACAGTGCCCTACAATGAGCAGTTCTTC. Translation: CATSGGTVPYNEQFF.

In this sample, this clonotype turned up a few times. This rearrangement joins TRBV3-1 to TRBJ2-5; D possibly uses TRBD1 or TRBD2 (5 bases each). CDR1 is LGHDT and CDR2 is YNNKEL in the germline V gene (reference sequence). The ends were cut back, 10 bases at V and 4 bases at J, with 22 bases in the middle. This CDR3 is built from 15 residues. CDR3 in amino acids: CATSPGRRLGETQYF. DNA of the CDR3: TGTGCCACCTCTCCGGGACGCCGGTTGGGAGAGACCCAGTACTTC.

The sample holds a few counts of this clonotype. The V gene is TRBV12-3 or TRBV12-4, the J gene TRBJ2-2; no clear D. The V gene lost 3 bases and the J gene lost 6 bases, with 11 bases spanning the gap. The CDR3 length is 14 residues. CDR3: CASSLGLVPGELFF. CDR3 nucleotides: TGTGCCAGCAGTTTGGGCCTTGTCCCCGGGGAGCTGTTTTTT.

This clonotype was detected only a few times. V and J are TRBV12-3 or TRBV12-4 and TRBJ2-5; 9 bases fit TRBD1. The CDR3 has 16 residues. The V segment lost 3 bases and the J segment 0 bases; nucleotides outside the gene matches: 5. The CDR3 DNA follows: TGTGCCAGCAGTTTCGGGACAGGGTTTTACCAAGAGACCCAGTACTTC. This translates into CASSFGTGFYQETQYF.

This clonotype occurred a few times. The chain has TRBV7-3 and TRBJ1-2; D gene uncertain. The germline V gene has CDR1 SGHTA and CDR2 FQGTGA. This CDR3 is built from 17 residues. Deletions cut 3 bases from V and 1 base from J, with 18 bases between. In nucleotides, the CDR3 is TGTGCCAGCAGCTTGGGCCGGATGCCCGGCTTTAACTATGGCTACACCTTC. This gives the protein CASSLGRMPGFNYGYTF.